A selection of T cell receptor beta chains follows, all from one sample in a study of OX40 agonist ivuxolimab in advanced cancers. Generated by immunoSEQ multiplex PCR, the TCRdb table keeps only in-frame clones and is missing some. The sample has 60,000 to 80,000 clones; more than 80% are singletons. The sample consisted of CD4+ or CD8+ T cells sorted from blood, taken in a trial of the OX40 agonist ivuxolimab. The source is an adult with an advanced solid tumor such as melanoma, head and neck, liver or kidney cancer. CDR3s include the opening cysteine and the closing phenylalanine or tryptophan. The order of the fields is clone size, V gene, CDR3 length, D gene, J gene, CDR3 protein, CDR3 DNA. A D gene is named only where the DNA matches it firmly. The listing skips clone size in some rows; elsewhere it reads once, few, many or a size class.

size: once
V: TRBV7-3
length: 14
D: .
J: TRBJ1-1
CDR3: CASSPDGTNTEAFF
DNA: TGTGCCAGCAGTCCGGACGGGACGAACACTGAAGCTTTCTTT

size: .
V: TRBV6-1
length: 12
D: TRBD1
J: TRBJ1-2
CDR3: CASGGTVYGYTF
DNA: TGTGCCAGCGGGGGGACAGTCTATGGCTACACCTTC

size: .
V: TRBV5-4
length: 14
D: .
J: TRBJ2-7
CDR3: CASSRHQGGYEQYF
DNA: TGTGCCAGCAGCCGTCACCAAGGGGGCTACGAGCAGTACTTC

size: .
V: TRBV15
length: 16
D: TRBD2
J: TRBJ2-5
CDR3: CATSREGAGAGETQYF
DNA: TGTGCCACCAGCAGAGAGGGAGCGGGGGCTGGAGAGACCCAGTACTTC

size: .
V: TRBV15
length: 17
D: .
J: TRBJ1-1
CDR3: CATSSIQGARRDTEAFF
DNA: TGTGCCACCAGCAGTATACAGGGAGCGCGGAGAGACACTGAAGCTTTCTTT

size: few
V: TRBV9
length: 17
D: .
J: TRBJ2-3
CDR3: CASSVGREAVSTDTQYF
DNA: TGTGCCAGCAGCGTAGGCAGGGAGGCGGTTAGCACAGATACGCAGTATTTT

size: .
V: TRBV7-9
length: 14
D: TRBD1
J: TRBJ1-1
CDR3: CASSFLTGGTEAFF
DNA: TGTGCCAGCAGCTTTCTGACAGGGGGCACTGAAGCTTTCTTT

size: .
V: TRBV18
length: 15
D: .
J: TRBJ1-3
CDR3: CASSPSANSGNTIYF
DNA: TGTGCCAGCTCACCATCAGCCAACTCTGGAAACACCATATATTTT

size: .
V: TRBV6-1
length: 14
D: TRBD2
J: TRBJ2-6
CDR3: CASAGGDGANVLTF
DNA: TGTGCCAGCGCTGGGGGGGACGGGGCCAACGTCCTGACTTTC

size: once
V: TRBV11-3
length: 16
D: TRBD1
J: TRBJ1-6
CDR3: CASSSTGVSYNSPLHF
DNA: TGTGCCAGCAGCTCGACAGGGGTCTCCTATAATTCACCCCTCCACTTT

size: .
V: TRBV7-2
length: 15
D: .
J: TRBJ2-3
CDR3: CASSLDRQGTDTQYF
DNA: TGTGCCAGCAGCTTAGATCGGCAGGGGACAGATACGCAGTATTTT

size: .
V: TRBV2
length: 14
D: .
J: TRBJ2-3
CDR3: CASRDLANTDTQYF
DNA: TGTGCCAGCAGGGATTTAGCTAACACAGATACGCAGTATTTT

size: .
V: TRBV27
length: 18
D: TRBD1
J: TRBJ2-6
CDR3: CASSLGGQAFGFANVLTF
DNA: TGTGCCAGCAGTTTGGGGGGACAGGCGTTCGGGTTTGCCAACGTCCTGACTTTC

size: .
V: TRBV18
length: 12
D: .
J: TRBJ1-5
CDR3: CASSPGDQPQHF
DNA: TGTGCCAGCTCACCCGGGGATCAGCCCCAGCATTTT

size: .
V: TRBV7-2
length: 14
D: TRBD1
J: TRBJ1-3
CDR3: CASSFRTGQNTIYF
DNA: TGTGCCAGCAGCTTCCGGACAGGGCAAAACACCATATATTTT

size: .
V: TRBV5-1
length: 14
D: TRBD2
J: TRBJ2-5
CDR3: CASSDTSGVETQYF
DNA: TGCGCCAGCAGCGACACTAGCGGAGTAGAGACCCAGTACTTC

size: .
V: TRBV7-9
length: 11
D: .
J: TRBJ1-1
CDR3: CASSFGEATFF
DNA: TGTGCCAGCAGCTTCGGCGAGGCAACTTTCTTT

size: .
V: TRBV29-1
length: 15
D: .
J: TRBJ1-4
CDR3: CSVEAADRWGEKLFF
DNA: TGCAGCGTTGAAGCTGCTGACAGGTGGGGGGAAAAACTGTTTTTT

size: .
V: TRBV28
length: 15
D: .
J: TRBJ2-5
CDR3: CASSFPTGLGETQYF
DNA: TGTGCCAGCAGTTTCCCGACGGGATTAGGAGAGACCCAGTACTTC

size: .
V: TRBV11-3
length: 12
D: .
J: TRBJ2-1
CDR3: CASSSPGLGQFF
DNA: TGTGCCAGCAGCTCCCCCGGCTTGGGGCAGTTCTTC

size: .
V: TRBV20-1
length: 10
D: .
J: TRBJ1-1
CDR3: CRPPGTEAFF
DNA: TGCAGACCACCGGGCACTGAAGCTTTCTTT

size: .
V: TRBV6-5
length: 15
D: .
J: TRBJ2-7
CDR3: CATSGRERRSYEQYF
DNA: TGTGCCACCAGTGGGCGGGAACGTCGCTCCTACGAGCAGTACTTC

size: .
V: TRBV5-5
length: 15
D: .
J: TRBJ2-3
CDR3: CASSFNLRRTDTQYF
DNA: TGTGCCAGCAGCTTCAATCTCCGTCGCACAGATACGCAGTATTTT

size: .
V: TRBV5-4
length: 14
D: .
J: TRBJ2-2
CDR3: CASSLGGDTGELFF
DNA: TGTGCCAGCAGCTTGGGAGGTGACACCGGGGAGCTGTTTTTT

size: .
V: TRBV6-6
length: 12
D: .
J: TRBJ2-2
CDR3: CASSQDTGELFF
DNA: TGTGCCAGCAGTCAGGACACCGGGGAGCTGTTTTTT

size: .
V: TRBV27
length: 15
D: .
J: TRBJ1-1
CDR3: CASSSGGRANTEAFF
DNA: TGTGCCAGCAGTTCGGGGGGAAGGGCGAACACTGAAGCTTTCTTT

size: once
V: TRBV7-8
length: 13
D: .
J: TRBJ1-5
CDR3: CASSFRLDQPQHF
DNA: TGTGCCAGCAGCTTTAGATTGGATCAGCCCCAGCATTTT

size: .
V: TRBV30
length: 12
D: .
J: TRBJ1-1
CDR3: CAWFLLSTEAFF
DNA: TGTGCCTGGTTCCTCCTCTCCACTGAAGCTTTCTTT

size: .
V: TRBV7-2
length: 13
D: .
J: TRBJ2-7
CDR3: CASSPRTAYEQYF
DNA: TGTGCCAGCAGCCCAAGGACGGCCTACGAGCAGTACTTC

size: .
V: TRBV27
length: 14
D: TRBD1
J: TRBJ1-4
CDR3: CASSNAGQDEKLFF
DNA: TGTGCCAGCAGTAATGCGGGACAGGATGAAAAACTGTTTTTT

size: .
V: TRBV15
length: 15
D: TRBD1
J: TRBJ1-3
CDR3: CATSPGTALGNTIYF
DNA: TGTGCCACCAGCCCCGGGACAGCCCTCGGAAACACCATATATTTT

size: .
V: TRBV7-3
length: 15
D: .
J: TRBJ2-5
CDR3: CASSPSPGLQETQYF
DNA: TGTGCCAGCAGCCCATCTCCGGGCCTACAAGAGACCCAGTACTTC

size: .
V: TRBV6-1
length: 13
D: .
J: TRBJ2-7
CDR3: CASRDTGDYEQYF
DNA: TGTGCCAGCAGGGACACCGGGGACTACGAGCAGTACTTC

size: .
V: TRBV30
length: 13
D: .
J: TRBJ1-1
CDR3: CAFSVRGGTEAFF
DNA: TGTGCCTTCTCCGTGAGGGGAGGGACTGAAGCTTTCTTT

size: .
V: TRBV10-2
length: 18
D: TRBD1
J: TRBJ2-2
CDR3: CASSLGTGGGLDTGELFF
DNA: TGCGCCAGCAGCCTAGGGACAGGGGGCGGTTTAGACACCGGGGAGCTGTTTTTT

size: few
V: TRBV6-5
length: 14
D: .
J: TRBJ1-2
CDR3: CASSKKPTGAGPTF
DNA: TGTGCCAGCAGCAAAAAACCCACTGGGGCAGGCCCAACCTTC

size: few
V: TRBV4-2
length: 14
D: .
J: TRBJ2-7
CDR3: CASSQESFSYEQYF
DNA: TGTGCCAGCAGCCAAGAGAGCTTCTCCTACGAGCAGTACTTC

size: .
V: TRBV2
length: 13
D: TRBD1
J: TRBJ2-5
CDR3: CASGRDRGETQYF
DNA: TGTGCCAGCGGCCGGGACAGGGGCGAGACCCAGTACTTC

size: .
V: TRBV6-1
length: 14
D: .
J: TRBJ2-7
CDR3: CATTRTVGSYEQYF
DNA: TGTGCCACCACCCGGACAGTGGGGTCCTACGAGCAGTACTTC

size: once
V: TRBV11-3
length: 17
D: TRBD1
J: TRBJ2-2
CDR3: CASSSHPGTVITGELFF
DNA: TGTGCCAGCAGTTCCCATCCAGGGACAGTAATAACCGGGGAGCTGTTTTTT

size: .
V: TRBV25-1
length: 13
D: TRBD1
J: TRBJ1-1
CDR3: CASRGGLNTEAFF
DNA: TGTGCCAGCAGAGGGGGCTTGAACACTGAAGCTTTCTTT

size: .
V: TRBV4-3
length: 15
D: .
J: TRBJ2-2
CDR3: CASSLRGRDTGELFF
DNA: TGCGCCAGCAGCCTAAGGGGAAGGGACACCGGGGAGCTGTTTTTT

size: once
V: TRBV11-3
length: 15
D: .
J: TRBJ2-1
CDR3: CASSSDSRPYNEQFF
DNA: TGTGCCAGCAGCTCAGACAGTAGGCCCTACAATGAGCAGTTCTTC

size: .
V: TRBV20-1
length: 11
D: .
J: TRBJ2-4
CDR3: CSARVENIQYF
DNA: TGCAGTGCTAGGGTCGAAAACATTCAGTACTTC

size: .
V: TRBV5-4
length: 13
D: .
J: TRBJ1-1
CDR3: CASRFTDSSEAFF
DNA: TGTGCCAGCAGGTTCACGGACAGCTCTGAAGCTTTCTTT

size: .
V: TRBV7-2
length: 15
D: TRBD1
J: TRBJ1-4
CDR3: CASSPQGQPNEKLFF
DNA: TGTGCCAGCAGCCCACAGGGACAGCCTAATGAAAAACTGTTTTTT

size: .
V: TRBV27
length: 16
D: .
J: TRBJ1-1
CDR3: CASSTLHQGLNTEAFF
DNA: TGTGCCAGCAGTACCTTGCATCAGGGCTTGAACACTGAAGCTTTCTTT